The rows below give T cell receptor beta chains drawn from one sample of a study of cytomegalovirus exposure and HLA in healthy donors. The assay was immunoSEQ multiplex PCR, and TCRdb's table has in-frame clones only and misses some. The repertoire holds tens of thousands of clones, with about nine tenths as singletons. Sequencing input: PBMCs. The source of these receptors is a woman between 40 and 50 years old in good health and CMV-seropositive. The CDR3 runs from the conserved cysteine through the conserved F or W. The D gene is left open where the match is weak. Only some rows state a clone size, as once, few, many or a class for expanded clones.

v_gene	abundance	d_gene	j_gene	CDR3aa	CDR3nt
TRBV27	NA	TRBD2	TRBJ2-5	CASSCPLSGGDTQETQYF	TGTGCCAGCAGTTGCCCCCTGAGCGGGGGGGACACACAAGAGACCCAGTACTTC
TRBV10-1	NA	TRBD1	TRBJ2-5	CASGPGQGVQETQYF	TGCGCCAGCGGTCCCGGACAGGGGGTACAAGAGACCCAGTACTTC
TRBV6-5	NA	NA	TRBJ1-1	CASSSVPTRGTEAFF	TGTGCCAGCAGCTCCGTTCCGACCAGGGGCACTGAAGCTTTCTTT
TRBV7-2	NA	NA	TRBJ1-2	CASSSTELYGYTF	TGTGCCAGCAGCTCGACTGAGCTCTATGGCTACACCTTC
TRBV7-9	NA	TRBD1	TRBJ2-2	CASGRTGGTGELFF	TGTGCCAGCGGGCGGACAGGGGGAACCGGGGAGCTGTTTTTT
TRBV6-5	NA	NA	TRBJ1-1	CASSETERAEAFF	TGTGCCAGCAGTGAAACGGAGAGAGCTGAAGCTTTCTTT
TRBV10-3	NA	TRBD1	TRBJ1-4	CAISEGTGGAEKLFF	TGTGCCATCAGTGAAGGGACAGGGGGGGCCGAAAAACTGTTTTTT
TRBV7-9	NA	TRBD1	TRBJ2-2	CASSEGAGTGLTGELFF	TGTGCCAGCAGCGAGGGCGCGGGGACAGGGTTAACCGGGGAGCTGTTTTTT
TRBV11-3	NA	NA	TRBJ1-1	CASSLARDNEAFF	TGTGCCAGCAGCTTAGCGAGGGATAATGAAGCTTTCTTT
TRBV5-4	NA	NA	TRBJ2-7	CASSPEGTINEQYF	TGTGCCAGCAGCCCGGAGGGGACGATCAACGAGCAGTACTTC
TRBV7-9	NA	TRBD1	TRBJ2-7	CASSQGSYEQYF	TGTGCCAGTTCACAGGGGTCATACGAGCAGTACTTC
TRBV18	NA	NA	TRBJ1-1	CASSPQKGRTEAFF	TGTGCCAGCTCACCACAAAAGGGGCGGACTGAAGCTTTCTTT
TRBV6-5	NA	TRBD1	TRBJ2-2	CASSPGTGGVGELFF	TGTGCCAGCAGTCCCGGGACAGGGGGGGTCGGGGAGCTGTTTTTT
TRBV11-2	NA	NA	TRBJ1-4	CASSILGGKLFF	TGTGCCAGCAGCATTTTGGGGGGAAAACTGTTTTTT
TRBV14	once	TRBD1	TRBJ1-2	CASSQTWTGVNGYTF	TGTGCCAGCAGCCAAACCTGGACAGGGGTGAATGGCTACACCTTC
TRBV4-3	NA	NA	TRBJ1-3	CASSQDRAGSSGNTIYF	TGCGCCAGCAGCCAAGATCGAGCGGGGAGCTCTGGAAACACCATATATTTT